This is a list of T cell receptor beta chains from one sample in a study of vaccination and CD4 T cells after COVID-19. Using its own MiXCR run on the PCR reads, TCRdb lists one record per CDR3 protein. The sample includes 20,000 or so distinct CDR3 sequences, under 60% of them seen just once. The sequenced sample was CD4+ T cells from blood, obtained before SARS-CoV-2 vaccination. Receptors were obtained from a human donor who had recovered from COVID-19. CDR3s include the opening cysteine and the closing phenylalanine or tryptophan. The D gene is left open where the match is weak. Size is omitted from some rows. Given values are once, few, many or a class for expanded clones.

d_gene	v_gene	abundance	j_gene	CDR3aa	CDR3nt
TRBD2	TRBV4-2	NA	TRBJ2-5	CASSQEGTPGLAKETQYF	TGTGCCAGCAGCCAAGAAGGTACTCCGGGACTAGCGAAAGAGACCCAGTACTTC
NA	TRBV24-1	NA	TRBJ2-3	CATSDPRVRGRQGTDTQYF	TGTGCCACCAGTGACCCGAGGGTGAGAGGACGGCAGGGGACAGATACGCAGTATTTT
TRBD1	TRBV6-1	NA	TRBJ1-5	CARSRDRGRQPQHF	TGTGCCAGATCCCGGGACAGAGGACGGCAGCCCCAGCATTTT
NA	TRBV19	few	TRBJ2-7	CASSIVGTSTYEQYF	TGTGCCAGTAGTATAGTAGGGACAAGTACCTACGAGCAGTACTTC
TRBD2	TRBV5-1	once	TRBJ2-1	CASSLARTSGTYYNEQFF	TGCGCCAGCAGCTTGGCCCGGACTAGCGGGACTTACTACAATGAGCAGTTCTTC
NA	TRBV20-1	once	TRBJ2-5	CSKTSRGQETQYF	TGCAGTAAAACTAGCCGGGGTCAAGAGACCCAGTACTTC
NA	TRBV4-2	NA	TRBJ2-7	CASSHVGASDYEQYF	TGTGCCAGCAGCCACGTGGGGGCTAGCGACTACGAGCAGTACTTC
NA	TRBV6-2/TRBV6-3	NA	TRBJ2-3	CASSYLTPGDTQYF	TGTGCCAGCAGTTATTTAACCCCGGGGGATACGCAGTATTTT
NA	TRBV11-2	once	TRBJ2-2	CASSLEDTNTGELFF	TGTGCCAGCAGCTTAGAGGACACGAACACCGGGGAGCTGTTTTTT
NA	TRBV20-1	NA	TRBJ2-5	CSANPTGTFKETQYF	TGCAGTGCTAACCCCACAGGGACCTTCAAAGAGACCCAGTACTTC
TRBD2	TRBV20-1	NA	TRBJ2-1	CSARWRDYSYNEQFF	TGCAGTGCTAGATGGCGGGACTACTCCTACAATGAGCAGTTCTTC
NA	TRBV12-3/TRBV12-4	NA	TRBJ2-2	CASKPGHNTGELFF	TGTGCCAGCAAACCCGGGCACAACACCGGGGAGCTGTTTTTT
NA	TRBV19	NA	TRBJ2-6	CASSMEGRRGANVLTF	TGTGCCAGTAGTATGGAGGGCCGGCGTGGGGCCAACGTCCTGACTTTC
NA	TRBV30	NA	TRBJ2-1	CAWSVLREREQFF	TGTGCCTGGAGTGTATTGAGGGAGCGGGAGCAGTTCTTC
NA	TRBV4-2	NA	TRBJ2-5	CASSPTSSLQETQYF	TGTGCCAGCAGCCCTACAAGTAGCCTTCAAGAGACCCAGTACTTC
TRBD2	TRBV27	NA	TRBJ2-2	CASTTRTGTSGRGTGELFF	TGTGCCAGCACCACTCGCACCGGGACTAGCGGGAGAGGGACCGGGGAGCTGTTTTTT
NA	TRBV10-3	NA	TRBJ1-3	CAISDQITSGNTIYF	TGTGCCATCAGTGACCAGATTACCTCTGGAAACACCATATATTTT
NA	TRBV7-3	NA	TRBJ2-2	CASSLGSRDYLTAGELFF	TGTGCCAGCAGCTTAGGTTCCCGAGACTACTTAACTGCCGGGGAGCTGTTTTTT
TRBD2	TRBV7-8	NA	TRBJ2-1	CASSPGPGQPRSGRNEQFF	TGTGCCAGCAGCCCAGGCCCAGGACAACCTAGAAGCGGGAGGAATGAGCAGTTCTTC
NA	TRBV6-5	NA	TRBJ2-7	CASSYRDGTYEQYF	TGTGCCAGCAGTTACCGGGACGGTACCTACGAGCAGTACTTC
NA	TRBV7-9	few	TRBJ1-1	CASSVNPNTEAFF	TGTGCCAGCAGCGTAAACCCTAACACTGAAGCTTTCTTT
TRBD2	TRBV6-5	NA	TRBJ2-3	CASSWTSGSTDTQYF	TGTGCCAGCAGTTGGACTAGCGGGAGCACAGATACGCAGTATTTT
TRBD1	TRBV28	NA	TRBJ2-7	CASSLGQGSGYEQYF	TGTGCCAGCAGTTTAGGACAGGGGTCCGGGTACGAGCAGTACTTC
NA	TRBV27	NA	TRBJ2-7	CASSLRGYHEQYF	TGTGCCAGCAGTTTACGGGGGTATCACGAGCAGTACTTC
NA	TRBV7-6	NA	TRBJ2-5	CASSSSREETQYF	TGTGCCAGCAGCTCTTCCAGGGAGGAGACCCAGTACTTC
NA	TRBV20-1	NA	TRBJ2-7	CSARTPKIVLYEQYF	TGCAGTGCTAGAACCCCGAAGATAGTCCTCTACGAGCAGTACTTC
TRBD1	TRBV20-1	NA	TRBJ2-7	CSAKGGGYEQYF	TGCAGTGCTAAAGGGGGCGGCTACGAGCAGTACTTC
NA	TRBV7-9	NA	TRBJ2-5	CASPPGLGFGLQETQYF	TGTGCCAGCCCTCCCGGTTTAGGCTTCGGACTCCAAGAGACCCAGTACTTC
NA	TRBV29-1	NA	TRBJ2-1	CSVARNEQFF	TGCAGCGTGGCAAGAAATGAGCAGTTCTTC
TRBD1	TRBV30	few	TRBJ1-5	CAWSNRTGLDQPQHF	TGTGCCTGGAGTAATAGGACAGGGTTGGATCAGCCCCAGCATTTT
NA	TRBV19	NA	TRBJ2-5	CATAGAAQETQYF	TGTGCCACCGCGGGGGCAGCCCAAGAGACCCAGTACTTC
TRBD2	TRBV20-1	NA	TRBJ2-1	CSASSGSRGNEQFF	TGCAGTGCTAGCAGCGGGAGTAGGGGCAATGAGCAGTTCTTC
NA	TRBV12-3/TRBV12-4	NA	TRBJ1-2	CASSQANYGYTF	TGTGCCAGCAGCCAGGCAAACTATGGCTACACCTTC
NA	TRBV7-9	NA	TRBJ1-2	CASSLMSEGYYTF	TGTGCCAGCAGCTTAATGAGCGAAGGGTACTACACCTTC
NA	TRBV20-1	NA	TRBJ2-7	CSAPHPPSGTQSSYEQYF	TGCAGTGCTCCACATCCCCCGTCCGGGACTCAGAGCTCCTACGAGCAGTACTTC
NA	TRBV12-5	NA	TRBJ2-5	CASGTTAGTAVGETQYF	TGTGCTAGTGGTACAACCGCCGGGACCGCGGTCGGGGAGACCCAGTACTTC
NA	TRBV29-1	few	TRBJ1-2	CSVDDGEGGNYGYTF	TGCAGCGTTGATGATGGGGAGGGCGGCAACTATGGCTACACCTTC
NA	TRBV7-7	NA	TRBJ2-7	CASSPSADVSDEQYF	TGTGCTAGCAGCCCCTCCGCCGACGTCTCGGACGAGCAGTACTTC
NA	TRBV6-5	NA	TRBJ1-2	CASSYLIRDYGYTF	TGTGCCAGCAGTTACCTTATCCGAGACTATGGCTACACCTTC